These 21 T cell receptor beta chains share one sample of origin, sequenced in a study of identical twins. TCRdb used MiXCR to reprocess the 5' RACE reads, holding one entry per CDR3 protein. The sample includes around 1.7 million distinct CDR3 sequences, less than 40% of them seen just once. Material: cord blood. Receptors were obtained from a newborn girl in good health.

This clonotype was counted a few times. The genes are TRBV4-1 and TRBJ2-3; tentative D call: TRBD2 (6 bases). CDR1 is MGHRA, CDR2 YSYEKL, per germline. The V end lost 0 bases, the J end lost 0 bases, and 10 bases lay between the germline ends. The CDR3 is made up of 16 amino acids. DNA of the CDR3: TGCGCCAGCAGCCAAGATCGAGGGACTAGCACAGATACGCAGTATTTT. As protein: CASSQDRGTSTDTQYF.

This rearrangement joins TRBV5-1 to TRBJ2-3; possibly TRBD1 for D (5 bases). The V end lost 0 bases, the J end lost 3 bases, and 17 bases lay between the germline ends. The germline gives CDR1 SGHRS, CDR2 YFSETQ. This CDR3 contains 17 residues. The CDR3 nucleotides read TGCGCCAGCAGCTTGGCACGGCGACAGACCTTAACAGATACGCAGTATTTT. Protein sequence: CASSLARRQTLTDTQYF.

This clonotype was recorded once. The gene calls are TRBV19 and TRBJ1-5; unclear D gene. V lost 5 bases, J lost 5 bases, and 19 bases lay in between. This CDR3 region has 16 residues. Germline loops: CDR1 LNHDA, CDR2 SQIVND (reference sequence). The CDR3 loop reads CASSLHVNRGDQPQHF. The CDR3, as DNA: TGTGCCAGTAGTTTACACGTGAATCGGGGAGATCAGCCCCAGCATTTT.

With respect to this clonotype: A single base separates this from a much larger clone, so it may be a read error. The CDR3 DNA reads as TGTGCCAGCAGTGTTTCAGGAGCGGGTCGGGATGAGCAGTTCTTC. It yields the protein CASSVSGAGRDEQFF. The chain links TRBV12-3 or TRBV12-4 to TRBJ2-1, with a tentative D call TRBD2 (6 bases). The CDR3 contains 15 residues. V was pared by 5 bases and J by 8 bases, with 19 bases between.

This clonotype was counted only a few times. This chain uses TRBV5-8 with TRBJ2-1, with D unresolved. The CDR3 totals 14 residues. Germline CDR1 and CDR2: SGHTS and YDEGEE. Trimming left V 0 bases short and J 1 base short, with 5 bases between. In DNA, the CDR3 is TGTGCCAGCAGCTTGGTACGGTCCTACAATGAGCAGTTCTTC. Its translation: CASSLVRSYNEQFF.

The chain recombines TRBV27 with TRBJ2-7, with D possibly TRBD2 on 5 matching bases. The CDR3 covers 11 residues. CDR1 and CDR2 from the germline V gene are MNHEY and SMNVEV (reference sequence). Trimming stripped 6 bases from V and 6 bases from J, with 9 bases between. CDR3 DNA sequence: TGTGCCAGCAGGTCCGAGGGCGAGCAGTACTTC. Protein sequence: CASRSEGEQYF.

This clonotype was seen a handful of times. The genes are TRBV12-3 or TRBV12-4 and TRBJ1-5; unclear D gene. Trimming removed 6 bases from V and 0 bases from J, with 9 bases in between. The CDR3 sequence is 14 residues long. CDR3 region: CASRTEYSNQPQHF. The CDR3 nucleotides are TGTGCCAGCAGGACGGAGTATAGCAATCAGCCCCAGCATTTT.

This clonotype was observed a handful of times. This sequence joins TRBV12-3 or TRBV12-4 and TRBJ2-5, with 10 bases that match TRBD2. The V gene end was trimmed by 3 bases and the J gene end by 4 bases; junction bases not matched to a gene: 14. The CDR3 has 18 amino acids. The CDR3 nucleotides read TGTGCCAGCAGTTTCGGGGTAGCGGGAGGTATTGGGACAGAGACCCAGTACTTC. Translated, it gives CASSFGVAGGIGTETQYF.

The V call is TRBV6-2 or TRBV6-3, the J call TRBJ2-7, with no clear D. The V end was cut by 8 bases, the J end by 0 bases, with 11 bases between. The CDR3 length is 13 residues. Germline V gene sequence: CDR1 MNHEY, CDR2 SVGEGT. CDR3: CASALSPSYEQYF. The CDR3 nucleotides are TGTGCCAGCGCCCTTTCTCCCTCCTACGAGCAGTACTTC.

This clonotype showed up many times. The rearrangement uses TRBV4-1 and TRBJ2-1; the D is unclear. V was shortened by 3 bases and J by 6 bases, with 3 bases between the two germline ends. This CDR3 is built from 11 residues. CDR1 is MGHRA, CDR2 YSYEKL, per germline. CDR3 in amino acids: CASSHRNEQFF. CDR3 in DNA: TGCGCCAGCAGCCATCGCAATGAGCAGTTCTTC.

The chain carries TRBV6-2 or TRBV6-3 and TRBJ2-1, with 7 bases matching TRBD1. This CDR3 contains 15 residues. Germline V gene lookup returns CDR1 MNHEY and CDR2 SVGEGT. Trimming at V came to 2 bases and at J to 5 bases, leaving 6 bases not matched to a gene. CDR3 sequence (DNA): TGTGCCAGCAGTTACCCCGGGACAGAAGACAATGAGCAGTTCTTC. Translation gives CASSYPGTEDNEQFF.

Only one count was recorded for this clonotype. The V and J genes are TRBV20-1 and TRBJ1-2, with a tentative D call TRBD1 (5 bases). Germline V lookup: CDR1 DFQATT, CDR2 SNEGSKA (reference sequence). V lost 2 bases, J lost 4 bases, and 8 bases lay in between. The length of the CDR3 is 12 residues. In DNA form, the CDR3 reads TGCAGTGCTAGACATGACAGCTATGGCTACACCTTC. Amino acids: CSARHDSYGYTF.

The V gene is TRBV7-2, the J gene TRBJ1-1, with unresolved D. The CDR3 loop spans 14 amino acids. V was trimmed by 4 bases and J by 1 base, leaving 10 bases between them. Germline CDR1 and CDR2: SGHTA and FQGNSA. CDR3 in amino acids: CASSSPQANTEAFF. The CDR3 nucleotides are TGTGCCAGCAGCTCCCCGCAGGCGAACACTGAAGCTTTCTTT.

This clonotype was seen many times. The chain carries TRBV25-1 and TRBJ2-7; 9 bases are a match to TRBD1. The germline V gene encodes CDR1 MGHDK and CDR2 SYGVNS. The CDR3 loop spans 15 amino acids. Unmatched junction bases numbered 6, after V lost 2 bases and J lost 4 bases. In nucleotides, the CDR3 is TGTGCCAGCAGTGAACCGGGACAGGGAAAATACGAGCAGTACTTC. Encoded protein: CASSEPGQGKYEQYF.

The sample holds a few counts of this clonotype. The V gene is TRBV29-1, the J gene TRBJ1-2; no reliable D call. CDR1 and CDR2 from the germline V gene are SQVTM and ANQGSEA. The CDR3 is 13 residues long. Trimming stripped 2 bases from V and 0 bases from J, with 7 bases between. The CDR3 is CSVEQTTNYGYTF. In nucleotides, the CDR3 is TGCAGCGTTGAACAGACCACTAACTATGGCTACACCTTC.

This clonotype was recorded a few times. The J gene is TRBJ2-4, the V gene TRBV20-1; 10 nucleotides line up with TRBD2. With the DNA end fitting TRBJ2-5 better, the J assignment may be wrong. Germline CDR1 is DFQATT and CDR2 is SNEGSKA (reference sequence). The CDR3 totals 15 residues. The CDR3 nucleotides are TGCAGTGCTAAGAAAAGAGCGGGAGGGCCTGAGACCCAGTACTTC. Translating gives CSAKKRAGGPETQYF.

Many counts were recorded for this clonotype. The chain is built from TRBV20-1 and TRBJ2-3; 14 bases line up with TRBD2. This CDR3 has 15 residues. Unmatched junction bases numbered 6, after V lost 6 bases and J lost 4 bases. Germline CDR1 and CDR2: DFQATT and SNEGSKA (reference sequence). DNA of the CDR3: TGCAGTGCCCCGGGACTAGCGGGAGCGGCAGATACGCAGTATTTT. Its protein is CSAPGLAGAADTQYF.

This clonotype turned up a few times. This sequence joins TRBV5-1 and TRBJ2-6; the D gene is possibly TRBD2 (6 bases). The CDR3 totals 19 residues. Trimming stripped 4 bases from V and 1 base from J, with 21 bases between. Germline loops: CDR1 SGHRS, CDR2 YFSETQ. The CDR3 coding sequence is TGCGCCAGCAGCGTGCACATCTTTAGCGGTCCTTCTGGGGCCAACGTCCTGACTTTC. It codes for CASSVHIFSGPSGANVLTF.

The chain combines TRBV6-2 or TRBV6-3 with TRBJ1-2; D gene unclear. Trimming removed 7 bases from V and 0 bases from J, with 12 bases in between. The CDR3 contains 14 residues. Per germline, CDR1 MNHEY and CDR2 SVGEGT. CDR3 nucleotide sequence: TGTGCCAGCAAGGCACGGTTAGCTAACTATGGCTACACCTTC. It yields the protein CASKARLANYGYTF.

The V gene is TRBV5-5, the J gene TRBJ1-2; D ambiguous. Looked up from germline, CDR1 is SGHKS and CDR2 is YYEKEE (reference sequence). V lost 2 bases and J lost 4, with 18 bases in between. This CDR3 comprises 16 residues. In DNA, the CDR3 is TGTGCCAGCAGCTTAAGCCCGGCCTCTCGGACCTATGGCTACACCTTC. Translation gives CASSLSPASRTYGYTF.

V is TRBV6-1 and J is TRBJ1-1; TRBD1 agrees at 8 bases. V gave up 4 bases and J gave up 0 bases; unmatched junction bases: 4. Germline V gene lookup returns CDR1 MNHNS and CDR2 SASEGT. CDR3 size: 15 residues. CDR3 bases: TGTGCCAGCAGTGTAAACAGGGGGATGAACACTGAAGCTTTCTTT. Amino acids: CASSVNRGMNTEAFF.